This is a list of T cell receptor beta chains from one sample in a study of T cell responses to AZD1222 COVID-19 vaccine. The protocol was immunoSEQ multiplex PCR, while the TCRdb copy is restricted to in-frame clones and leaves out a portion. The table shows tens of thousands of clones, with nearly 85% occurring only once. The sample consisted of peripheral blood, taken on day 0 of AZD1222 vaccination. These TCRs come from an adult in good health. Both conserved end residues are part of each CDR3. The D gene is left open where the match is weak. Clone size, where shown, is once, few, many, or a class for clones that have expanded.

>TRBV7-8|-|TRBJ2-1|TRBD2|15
TGTGCCAGCAGCCCAAGACTAGCGGGAGAAGGTGAGCAGTTCTTC
CASSPRLAGEGEQFF
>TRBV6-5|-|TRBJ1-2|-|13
TGTGCCAGCAGTTATACCCCAGGGCATGGCTACACCTTC
CASSYTPGHGYTF
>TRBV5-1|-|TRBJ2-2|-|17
TGCGCCAGCAGCTCCGGACGGGGAATGCGGAACACCGGGGAGCTGTTTTTT
CASSSGRGMRNTGELFF
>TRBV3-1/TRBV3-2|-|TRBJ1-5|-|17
TGTGCCAGCAGCCGTTCGATGACAGGTGATAGCAATCAGCCCCAGCATTTT
CASSRSMTGDSNQPQHF
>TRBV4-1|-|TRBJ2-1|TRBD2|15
TGCGCCAGCAGCCAAACCGGACTAGAAACGAATGAGCAGTTCTTC
CASSQTGLETNEQFF
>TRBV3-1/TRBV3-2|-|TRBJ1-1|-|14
TGTGCCAGCAGCTACGGGGTGCTGAACACTGAAGCTTTCTTT
CASSYGVLNTEAFF
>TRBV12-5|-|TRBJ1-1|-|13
TGTGCTAGTGTCCTACAGGGACCCAATGAAGCTTTCTTT
CASVLQGPNEAFF
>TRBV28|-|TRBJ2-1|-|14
TGTGCCAGCACCGGACCACTCCCCTACAATGAGCAGTTCTTC
CASTGPLPYNEQFF
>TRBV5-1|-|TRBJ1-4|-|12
TGCGCCAGCAGCTTGGGTAATGAAAAACTGTTTTTT
CASSLGNEKLFF
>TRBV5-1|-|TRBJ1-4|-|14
TGCGCCAGCAGCTTGGAAAGAACTAATGAAAAACTGTTTTTT
CASSLERTNEKLFF
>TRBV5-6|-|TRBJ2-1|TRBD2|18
TGTGCCAGCAGCGGGGGACTAGCGGGAGTCTTCTCCTACAATGAGCAGTTCTTC
CASSGGLAGVFSYNEQFF
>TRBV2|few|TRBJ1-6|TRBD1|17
TGTGCCAGCAGTCCGGACAGGATGAGCTCCTATAATTCACCCCTCCACTTT
CASSPDRMSSYNSPLHF
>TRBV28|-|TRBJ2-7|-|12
TGTGCCAGCACGGCAGGGCTCTACGAGCAGTACTTC
CASTAGLYEQYF
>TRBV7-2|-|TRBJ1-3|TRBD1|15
TGTGCCAGCAGCTTGACAGGGCAAGAGCGAAACACCATATATTTT
CASSLTGQERNTIYF
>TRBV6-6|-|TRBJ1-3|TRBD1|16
TGTGCCAGCAGTTACTCACCGGGACAGGGGGCGGACACCATATATTTT
CASSYSPGQGADTIYF
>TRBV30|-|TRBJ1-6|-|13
TGTGCCTGGAGAGGCCTAGCAGGTTCACCCCTCCACTTT
CAWRGLAGSPLHF
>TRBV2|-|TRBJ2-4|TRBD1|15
TGTGCCAGCAGCCGGGACAGTGGCGCCAAAAACATTCAGTACTTC
CASSRDSGAKNIQYF
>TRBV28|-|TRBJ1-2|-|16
TGTGCCAGCAGCCAACAATATAATCGAGCGGGGCTCGGCTACACCTTC
CASSQQYNRAGLGYTF
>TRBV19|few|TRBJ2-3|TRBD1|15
TGTGCCAGTAGTGCCGGGACAGGGAGCACAGATACGCAGTATTTT
CASSAGTGSTDTQYF
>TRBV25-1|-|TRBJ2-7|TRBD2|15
TGTGCCAGCAGTGCCTTAGCGGGAGAAATCTACGAGCAGTACTTC
CASSALAGEIYEQYF
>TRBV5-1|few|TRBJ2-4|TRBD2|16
TGCGCCAGCAGCTGGACTAGCGGAGCCAGGGGAAACATTCAGTACTTC
CASSWTSGARGNIQYF
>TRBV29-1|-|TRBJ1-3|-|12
TGCAGCGTTGATCCAGGCAGGGACACCATATATTTT
CSVDPGRDTIYF
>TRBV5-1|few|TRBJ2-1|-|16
TGCGCCAGCAGCTTGGCGGGGGTTGGGTCCTACAATGAGCAGTTCTTC
CASSLAGVGSYNEQFF
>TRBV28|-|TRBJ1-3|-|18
TGTGCCAGCAGTTTTCCATCGTCCGGACGGTTCTCTGGAAACACCATATATTTT
CASSFPSSGRFSGNTIYF
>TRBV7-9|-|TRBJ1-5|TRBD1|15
TGTGCCAGCAGCTCTCTCACAGGGGTCGGTCAGCCCCAGCATTTT
CASSSLTGVGQPQHF
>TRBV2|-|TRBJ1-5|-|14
TGTGCCAGCCTAATCGACAGGAGCAATCAGCCCCAGCATTTT
CASLIDRSNQPQHF
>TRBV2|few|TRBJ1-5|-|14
TGTGCCAGCAGTTTACCCGGACAGTTCCAGCCCCAGCATTTT
CASSLPGQFQPQHF
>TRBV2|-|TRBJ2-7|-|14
TGTGCCAGCAGTGACCCAGGGATTTCCTACGAGCAGTACTTC
CASSDPGISYEQYF
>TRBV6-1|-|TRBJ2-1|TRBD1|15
TGTGCCAGCAGTGAAATGGACAGGGGATACAATGAGCAGTTCTTC
CASSEMDRGYNEQFF
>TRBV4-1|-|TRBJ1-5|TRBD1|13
TGCGCCAGCAGCGCAGGGGGGTTAAGGCCCCAGCATTTT
CASSAGGLRPQHF
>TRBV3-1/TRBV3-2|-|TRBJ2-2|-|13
TGTGCCAGCAGCCAACAACCCACCGGGGAGCTGTTTTTT
CASSQQPTGELFF
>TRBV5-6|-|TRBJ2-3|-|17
TGTGCCAGCAGCTTGCGATCGCTACCTAGTAACACAGATACGCAGTATTTT
CASSLRSLPSNTDTQYF
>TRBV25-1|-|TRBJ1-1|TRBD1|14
TGTGCCAGCAGTGAATGGGGGCAGGGGGATGAAGCTTTCTTT
CASSEWGQGDEAFF
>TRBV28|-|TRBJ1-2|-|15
TGTGCCACCAGGCGGGGGTCCGGGGGTTACTATGGCTACACCTTC
CATRRGSGGYYGYTF
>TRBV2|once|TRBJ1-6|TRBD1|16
TGTGCCAGCAGTGTTTCTGGGACAGGGTATAATTCACCCCTCCACTTT
CASSVSGTGYNSPLHF
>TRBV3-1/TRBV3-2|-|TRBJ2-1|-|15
TGTGCCAGCAGCCATACCGGGACACAGAACAATGAGCAGTTCTTC
CASSHTGTQNNEQFF
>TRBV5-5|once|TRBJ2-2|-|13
TGTGCCAGCAGCTTGTCCCCCAACGGGGAGCTGTTTTTT
CASSLSPNGELFF
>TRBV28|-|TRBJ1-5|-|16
TGTGCCAGCAGCCCCCCGGGGCCGCGGAGCAATCAGCCCCAGCATTTT
CASSPPGPRSNQPQHF
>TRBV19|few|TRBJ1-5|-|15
TGTGCCAGTATGTTAGGGGGTTGGAGCAATCAGCCCCAGCATTTT
CASMLGGWSNQPQHF
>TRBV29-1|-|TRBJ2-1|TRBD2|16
TGCAGCGTTGGCGGGACTAGCGGGGGAACCTACAATGAGCAGTTCTTC
CSVGGTSGGTYNEQFF